A selection of T cell receptor beta chains follows, all from one sample in a study of control samples from healthy donors and cancer patients. Libraries were prepared by immunoSEQ multiplex PCR; TCRdb keeps only in-frame clonotypes and omits some of them. The sample lists roughly 180,000 clones, around 92% occurring once. The sequencing sample was made of blood. These receptors were taken from a woman in her thirties or forties in good health. CDR3s include the opening cysteine and the closing phenylalanine or tryptophan.

TRBV12-3/TRBV12-4	TRBJ2-2	CASSLWGAGELFF
TRBV18	TRBJ2-7	CASSPDRAVEHEQYF
TRBV5-1	TRBJ2-3	CSPSGIPGLAGGRLTDTQYF
TRBV11-2	TRBJ2-7	CASSLDSRSYEQYF
TRBV3-1/TRBV3-2	TRBJ1-1	CASSHFLGGVNTEAFF
TRBV7-8	TRBJ2-7	CASSRVEAWGEQYF
TRBV4-1	TRBJ1-3	CASSQAERTGTIYF
TRBV7-8	TRBJ2-4	CASSLDRHIQYF
TRBV7-7	TRBJ2-5	CASSLRMGQETQYF
TRBV27	TRBJ1-1	CASSLSSFLGAEAFF
TRBV19	TRBJ2-7	CASSSGQDYEQYF
TRBV13	TRBJ2-5	CASSTRAGEETQYF
TRBV4-1	TRBJ2-1	CASSHIQGIEQFF
TRBV10-1	TRBJ2-5	CASSESTGRGETQYF
TRBV28	TRBJ1-6	CASSFPAGNSPLHF
TRBV21-1	TRBJ1-2	CASSRDRVWGYTF
TRBV6-1	TRBJ1-5	CASSEVNQPQHF